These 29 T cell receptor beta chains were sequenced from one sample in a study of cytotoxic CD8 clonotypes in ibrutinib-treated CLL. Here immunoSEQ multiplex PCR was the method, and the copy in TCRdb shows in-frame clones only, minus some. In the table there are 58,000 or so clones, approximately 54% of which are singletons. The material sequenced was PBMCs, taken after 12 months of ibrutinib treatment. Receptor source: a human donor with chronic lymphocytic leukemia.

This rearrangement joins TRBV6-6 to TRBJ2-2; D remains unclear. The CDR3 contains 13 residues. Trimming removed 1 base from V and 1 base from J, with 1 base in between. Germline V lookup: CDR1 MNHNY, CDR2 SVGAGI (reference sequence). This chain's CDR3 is CASSYWNTGELFF. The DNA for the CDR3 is TGTGCCAGCAGTTACTGGAACACCGGGGAGCTGTTTTTT.

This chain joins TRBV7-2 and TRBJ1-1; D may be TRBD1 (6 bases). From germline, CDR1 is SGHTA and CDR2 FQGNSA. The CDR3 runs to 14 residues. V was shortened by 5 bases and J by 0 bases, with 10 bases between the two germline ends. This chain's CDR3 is CASSRGDMNTEAFF. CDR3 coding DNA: TGTGCCAGCAGCCGGGGGGACATGAACACTGAAGCTTTCTTT.

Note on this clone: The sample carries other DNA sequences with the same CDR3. As DNA, the CDR3 is TGTGCCAGCAGTCCGACAGGGTCCTATGGCTACACCTTC. Amino acid sequence: CASSPTGSYGYTF. The V and J genes are TRBV6-5 and TRBJ1-2; TRBD1 matches 7 bases. Germline V gene lookup returns CDR1 MNHEY and CDR2 SVGAGI. CDR3 length: 13 amino acids. The J segment lost 4 bases and the V segment lost 5 bases, leaving 4 bases of the junction unmatched.

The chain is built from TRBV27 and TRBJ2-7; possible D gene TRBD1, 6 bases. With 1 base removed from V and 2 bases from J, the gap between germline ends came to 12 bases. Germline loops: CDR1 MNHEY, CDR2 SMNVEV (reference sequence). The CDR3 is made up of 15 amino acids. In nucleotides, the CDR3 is TGTGCCAGCAGTTTATGGGCAGGGGACCCCTACGAGCAGTACTTC. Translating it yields CASSLWAGDPYEQYF.

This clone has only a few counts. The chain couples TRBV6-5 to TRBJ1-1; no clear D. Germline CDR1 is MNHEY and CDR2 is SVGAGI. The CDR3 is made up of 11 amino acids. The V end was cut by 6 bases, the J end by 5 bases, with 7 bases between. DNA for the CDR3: TGTGCCAGCAGCGGAAGGACTGAAGCTTTCTTT. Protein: CASSGRTEAFF.

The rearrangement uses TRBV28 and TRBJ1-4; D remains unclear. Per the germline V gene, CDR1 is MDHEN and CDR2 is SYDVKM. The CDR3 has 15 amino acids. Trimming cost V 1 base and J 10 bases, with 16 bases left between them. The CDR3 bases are TGTGCCAGCAGTTTATCCCCCCTCATTGGTGGAAAACTGTTTTTT. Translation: CASSLSPLIGGKLFF.

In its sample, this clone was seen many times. As DNA, the CDR3 is TGTGCCAGCAGTTACTCGATCGTTAGGGACGACGAGCAGTACTTC. The encoded protein is CASSYSIVRDDEQYF. The chain uses TRBV6-6 and TRBJ2-7; D is tentatively TRBD1 or TRBD2 (5 bases each). V lost 0 bases, J lost 5 bases, and 14 bases lay in between. The CDR3 loop spans 15 amino acids. CDR1 is MNHNY, CDR2 SVGAGI, per germline (reference sequence).

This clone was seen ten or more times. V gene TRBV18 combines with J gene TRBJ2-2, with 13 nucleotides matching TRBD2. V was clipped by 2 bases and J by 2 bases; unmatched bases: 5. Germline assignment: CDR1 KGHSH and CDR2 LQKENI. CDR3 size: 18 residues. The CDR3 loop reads CASSPWTSGSGNTGELFF. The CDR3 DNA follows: TGTGCCAGCTCACCATGGACTAGCGGGAGTGGTAACACCGGGGAGCTGTTTTTT. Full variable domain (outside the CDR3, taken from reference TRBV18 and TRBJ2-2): NAGVMQNPRHLVRRRGQEARLRCSPMKGHSHVYWYRQLPEEGLKFMVYLQKENIIDESGMPKERFSAEFPKEGPSILRIQQVVRGDSAAYFCASSPWTSGSGNTGELFFGEGSRLTVL.

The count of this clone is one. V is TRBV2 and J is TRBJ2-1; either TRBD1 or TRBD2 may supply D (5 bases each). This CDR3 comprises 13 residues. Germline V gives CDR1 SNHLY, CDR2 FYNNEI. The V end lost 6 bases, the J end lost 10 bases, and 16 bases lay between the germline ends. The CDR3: CASRGPYREEQFF. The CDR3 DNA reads TGTGCCAGCAGGGGACCCTATAGGGAAGAGCAGTTCTTC.

CDR3 loop: CASRDPRGRSYEQYV. The CDR3 region has the DNA TGTGCCAGCAGGGACCCCAGGGGGAGATCCTACGAGCAGTACGTC. The V and J genes are TRBV6-1 and TRBJ2-7; 7 nucleotides align to TRBD1. V shed 6 bases and J 1 base; nucleotides not matched to a gene: 9. CDR3 length: 15 amino acids. Germline-derived CDR1 and CDR2 are MNHNS and SASEGT.

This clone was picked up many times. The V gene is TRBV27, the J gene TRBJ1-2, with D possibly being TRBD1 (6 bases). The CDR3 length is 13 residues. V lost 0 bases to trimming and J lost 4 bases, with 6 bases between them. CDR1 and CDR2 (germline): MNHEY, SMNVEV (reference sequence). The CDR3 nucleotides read TGTGCCAGCAGTTTATCGACAGGCTATGGCTACACCTTC. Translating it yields CASSLSTGYGYTF.

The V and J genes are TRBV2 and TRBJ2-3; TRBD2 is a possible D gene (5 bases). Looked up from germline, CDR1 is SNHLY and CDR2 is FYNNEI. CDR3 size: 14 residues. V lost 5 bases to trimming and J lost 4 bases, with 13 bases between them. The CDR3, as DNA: TGTGCCAGCAGTCGCGTGGGAGCGGCAGATACGCAGTATTTT. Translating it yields CASSRVGAADTQYF.

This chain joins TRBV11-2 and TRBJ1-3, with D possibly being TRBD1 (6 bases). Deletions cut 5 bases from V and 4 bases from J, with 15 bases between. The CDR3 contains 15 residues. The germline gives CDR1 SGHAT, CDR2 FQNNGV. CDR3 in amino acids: CASSPTGTLGNTIYF. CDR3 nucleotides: TGTGCCAGCAGCCCAACCGGGACATTGGGAAACACCATATATTTT.

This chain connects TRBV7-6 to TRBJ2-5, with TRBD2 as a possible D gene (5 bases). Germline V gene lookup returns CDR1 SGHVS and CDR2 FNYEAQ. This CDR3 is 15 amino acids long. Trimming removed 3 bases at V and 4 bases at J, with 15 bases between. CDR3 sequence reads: CASSLRTGIGETQYF. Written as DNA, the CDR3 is TGTGCCAGCAGCTTGAGGACGGGGATCGGAGAGACCCAGTACTTC.

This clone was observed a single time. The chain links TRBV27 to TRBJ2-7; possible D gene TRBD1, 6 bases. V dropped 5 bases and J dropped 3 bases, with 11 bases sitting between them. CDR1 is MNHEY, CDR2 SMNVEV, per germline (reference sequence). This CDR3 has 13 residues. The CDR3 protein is CASSNLQGYEQYF. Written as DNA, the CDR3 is TGTGCCAGCAGTAACTTACAGGGCTACGAGCAGTACTTC.

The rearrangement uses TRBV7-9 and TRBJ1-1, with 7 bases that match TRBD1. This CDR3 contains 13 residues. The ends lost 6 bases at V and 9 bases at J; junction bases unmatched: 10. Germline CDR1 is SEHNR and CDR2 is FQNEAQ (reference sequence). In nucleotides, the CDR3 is TGTGCCAGCAGATTAAGAAAGGGGGCGAAAGCTTTCTTT. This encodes CASRLRKGAKAFF.

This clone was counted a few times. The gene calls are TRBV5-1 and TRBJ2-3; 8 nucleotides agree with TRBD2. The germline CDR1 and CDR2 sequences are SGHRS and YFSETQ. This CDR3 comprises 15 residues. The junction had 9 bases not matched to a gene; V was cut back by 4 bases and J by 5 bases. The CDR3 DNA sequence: TGCGCCAGCAGCCCTGGACTAGCTTCGGTAGATACGCAGTATTTT. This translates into CASSPGLASVDTQYF.

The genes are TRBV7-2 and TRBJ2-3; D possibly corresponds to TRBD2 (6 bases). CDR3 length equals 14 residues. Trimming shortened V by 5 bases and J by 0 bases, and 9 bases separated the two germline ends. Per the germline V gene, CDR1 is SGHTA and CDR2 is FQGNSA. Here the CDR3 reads CASSPGLSTDTQYF. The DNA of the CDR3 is TGTGCCAGCAGCCCGGGACTTAGCACAGATACGCAGTATTTT. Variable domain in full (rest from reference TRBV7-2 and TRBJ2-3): GAGVSQSPSNKVTEKGKDVELRCDPISGHTALYWYRQSLGQGLEFLIYFQGNSAPDKSGLPSDRFSAERTGGSVSTLTIQRTQQEDSAVYLCASSPGLSTDTQYFGPGTRLTVL.

The CDR3 sequence is CASSTVDRNTEAFF. The CDR3 DNA sequence: TGTGCCAGTAGTACCGTTGACCGGAACACTGAAGCTTTCTTT. This chain joins TRBV19 and TRBJ1-1; no firm D call. Germline V gene lookup returns CDR1 LNHDA and CDR2 SQIVND (reference sequence). The CDR3 covers 14 residues. V was pared by 4 bases and J by 1 base, with 10 bases between.

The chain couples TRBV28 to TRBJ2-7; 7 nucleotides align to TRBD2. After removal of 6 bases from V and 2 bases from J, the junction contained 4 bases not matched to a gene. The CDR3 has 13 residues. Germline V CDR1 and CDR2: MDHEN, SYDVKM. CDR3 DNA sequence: TGTGCCAGCAGGCCAGCGGGGCCCTACGAGCAGTACTTC. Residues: CASRPAGPYEQYF.

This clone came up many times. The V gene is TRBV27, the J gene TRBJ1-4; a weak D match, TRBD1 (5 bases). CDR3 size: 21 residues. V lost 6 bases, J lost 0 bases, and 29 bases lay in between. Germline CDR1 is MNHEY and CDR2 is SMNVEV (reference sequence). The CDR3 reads CASSSRKIGGREDATNEKLFF. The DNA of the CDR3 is TGTGCCAGCAGCTCCCGTAAGATCGGTGGCAGGGAGGATGCAACTAATGAAAAACTGTTTTTT.

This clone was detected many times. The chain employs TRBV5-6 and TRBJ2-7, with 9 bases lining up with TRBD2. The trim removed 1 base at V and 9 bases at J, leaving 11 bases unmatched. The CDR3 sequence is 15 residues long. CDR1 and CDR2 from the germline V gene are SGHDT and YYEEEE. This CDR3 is CASSLIGTSYSGQYF. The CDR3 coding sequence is TGTGCCAGCAGCTTGATAGGGACTAGCTACTCCGGGCAGTACTTC.

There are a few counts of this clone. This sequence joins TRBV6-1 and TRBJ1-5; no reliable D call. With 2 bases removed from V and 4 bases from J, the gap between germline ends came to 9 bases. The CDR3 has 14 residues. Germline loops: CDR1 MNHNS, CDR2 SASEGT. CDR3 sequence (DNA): TGTGCCAGCAGTGAATTTGGAGGGAATCAGCCCCAGCATTTT. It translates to CASSEFGGNQPQHF.

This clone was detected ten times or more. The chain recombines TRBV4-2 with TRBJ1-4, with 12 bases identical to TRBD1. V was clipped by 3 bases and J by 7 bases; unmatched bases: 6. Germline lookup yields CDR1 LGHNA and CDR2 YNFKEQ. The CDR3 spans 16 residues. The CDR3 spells CASSQGQGADGEKLFF. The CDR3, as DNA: TGTGCCAGCAGCCAGGGACAGGGGGCCGATGGTGAAAAACTGTTTTTT.

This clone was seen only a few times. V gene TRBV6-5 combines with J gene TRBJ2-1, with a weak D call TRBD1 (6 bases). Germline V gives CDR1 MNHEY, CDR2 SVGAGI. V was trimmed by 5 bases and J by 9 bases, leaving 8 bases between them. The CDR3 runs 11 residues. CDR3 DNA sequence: TGTGCCAGCAGTCAGGGGTTTGAGCAGTTCTTC. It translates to CASSQGFEQFF.

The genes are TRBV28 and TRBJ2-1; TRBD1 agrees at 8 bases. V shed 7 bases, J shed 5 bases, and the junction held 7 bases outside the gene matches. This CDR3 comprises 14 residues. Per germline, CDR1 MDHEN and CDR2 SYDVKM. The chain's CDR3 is CASILTGANNEQFF. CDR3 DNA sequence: TGTGCCAGCATCCTGACAGGGGCTAACAATGAGCAGTTCTTC.

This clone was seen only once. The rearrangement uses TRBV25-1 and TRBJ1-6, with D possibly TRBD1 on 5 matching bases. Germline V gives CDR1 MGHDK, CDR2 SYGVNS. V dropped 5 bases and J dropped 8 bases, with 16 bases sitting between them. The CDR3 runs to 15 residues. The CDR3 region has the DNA TGTGCCAGCAGTAGGGGATCAGTCTCCCATTCACCCCTCCACTTT. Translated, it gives CASSRGSVSHSPLHF.

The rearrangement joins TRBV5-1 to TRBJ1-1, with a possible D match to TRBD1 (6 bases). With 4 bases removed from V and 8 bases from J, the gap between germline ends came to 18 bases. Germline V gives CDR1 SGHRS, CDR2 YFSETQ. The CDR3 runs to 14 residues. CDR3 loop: CASSQGTSPFEAFF. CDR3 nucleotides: TGCGCCAGCAGCCAAGGGACAAGTCCATTCGAAGCTTTCTTT.

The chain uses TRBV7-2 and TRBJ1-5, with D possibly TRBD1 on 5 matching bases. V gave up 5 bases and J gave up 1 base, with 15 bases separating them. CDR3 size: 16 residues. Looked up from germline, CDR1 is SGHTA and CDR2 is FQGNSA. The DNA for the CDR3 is TGTGCCAGCAGCCGTCTCGGGGGTTTCAGCAATCAGCCCCAGCATTTT. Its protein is CASSRLGGFSNQPQHF.